Listed below are T cell receptor beta chains from one sample, sequenced in a study of circulating and synovial CD4+ cells in juvenile arthritis. Clones were read by immunoSEQ multiplex PCR, and TCRdb kept only the in-frame ones, dropping some. Here the sample spans 2,200 or so clones, roughly nine tenths being singletons. Sequencing was carried out using HLA-DR+ CD4+ T cells from blood. The receptors here all came from a human donor with juvenile idiopathic arthritis. Each CDR3 is given with its conserved first and last residue. Each record gives: V gene, J gene, D gene, clone size, CDR3 DNA, CDR3 protein. The D gene is left open where the match is weak. Not all rows give a size; the values are once, few, many and, for expanded clones, a class.

>TRBV7-2|TRBJ1-2|-|-
TGTGCCAGCAGCTTACCGCAGGGTCTAGCTAACTATGGCTACACCTTC
CASSLPQGLANYGYTF
>TRBV18|TRBJ1-5|-|-
TGTGCCAGCTCACCACATCCCCAGGATCAGCCCCAGCATTTT
CASSPHPQDQPQHF
>TRBV21-1|TRBJ1-1|-|-
TGTGCCAGCAGCAGAAAGAGGCGAGCTTTCTTT
CASSRKRRAFF
>TRBV2|TRBJ2-4|-|-
TGTGCCAGCAGCCTAAGTCCCAAAAACATTCAGTACTTC
CASSLSPKNIQYF
>TRBV21-1|TRBJ1-1|-|-
TGTGCCTTCTGGGGGGATGACACTGAAGCTTTCTTT
CAFWGDDTEAFF
>TRBV4-3|TRBJ2-1|TRBD1|-
TGCGCCAGCAGCCAAAGCTCCGGGACAGGTTCAGTAGAGCAGTTCTTC
CASSQSSGTGSVEQFF
>TRBV18|TRBJ2-5|-|-
TGTGCCAGCTCACTGATGGCTCAAGAGACCCAGTACTTC
CASSLMAQETQYF
>TRBV7-9|TRBJ2-5|-|-
TGTGCCAGCCGAGGGGGTGGAGAGACCCAGTACTTC
CASRGGGETQYF
>TRBV5-4|TRBJ1-2|-|-
TGTGCCAGCAGCAGATACACGGAACAGAAATATGGCTACACCTTC
CASSRYTEQKYGYTF
>TRBV11-2|TRBJ2-7|-|-
TGTGCCAGCAGCTTATACAGGGCCTACGAGCAGTACTTC
CASSLYRAYEQYF
>TRBV5-1|TRBJ2-5|-|-
TGCGCCAGCAGCTTGGCGACCGGACAGTTCCAAGAGACCCAGTACTTC
CASSLATGQFQETQYF
>TRBV11-3|TRBJ2-1|-|-
TGTGCCAGCAGCCCCAGGAGGGACAGCTCCTACAATGAGCAGTTCTTC
CASSPRRDSSYNEQFF
>TRBV11-3|TRBJ2-3|TRBD2|-
TGTGCCAGCAGCTCTATGGCGGGAGTGGGAGATACGCAGTATTTT
CASSSMAGVGDTQYF
>TRBV7-8|TRBJ1-2|TRBD1|-
TGTGCCAGCAGTTTTCAGGGGGCCTCTGGCTACACCTTC
CASSFQGASGYTF
>TRBV27|TRBJ2-7|-|-
TGTGCCAGCAGTTTGCGAAGACAGAGCCACGAGCAGTACTTC
CASSLRRQSHEQYF
>TRBV19|TRBJ1-1|TRBD1|-
TGTGCCAGTAGTCCGAACAGGGGGCAACACACTGAAGCTTTCTTT
CASSPNRGQHTEAFF
>TRBV19|TRBJ1-1|-|-
TGTGCCAGTAGTGTCCGGGGAGACACTGAAGCTTTCTTT
CASSVRGDTEAFF
>TRBV30|TRBJ1-1|-|once
TGTGCCTGGAGTTTAGCCAGGACTATGAACACTGAAGCTTTCTTT
CAWSLARTMNTEAFF
>TRBV5-4|TRBJ2-3|TRBD2|-
TGTGCCAGCAGCTCTAGGACTAGTCACGGCACAGATACGCAGTATTTT
CASSSRTSHGTDTQYF
>TRBV6-6|TRBJ2-7|-|-
TGTGCCAGCAGTTCACAGGCCTCCTACGAGCAGTACTTC
CASSSQASYEQYF
>TRBV20-1|TRBJ1-2|TRBD1|once
TGCAGTGCCCCGACAGGGGGGAGCTACACCTTC
CSAPTGGSYTF
>TRBV7-6|TRBJ1-5|TRBD1|-
TGTGCCAGCAGCCCCGGGACAGCTGATAGCAATCAGCCCCAGCATTTT
CASSPGTADSNQPQHF
>TRBV5-1|TRBJ1-4|TRBD1|-
TGCGCCAGCAGCTTCGAGGGGGCCAGGTCCGAAAAACTGTTTTTT
CASSFEGARSEKLFF
>TRBV6-5|TRBJ1-2|TRBD1|-
TGTGCCAGCAGTAACAGGGGGCAATCGGGAGGCTACACCTTC
CASSNRGQSGGYTF
>TRBV5-3|TRBJ1-1|-|-
TGTGCCAGAAGCTTCCGGATGAATCCGGGACACCGAAACACTGAAGCTTTCTTT
CARSFRMNPGHRNTEAFF
>TRBV5-6|TRBJ1-2|-|-
TGTGCCAGCAGCTATGGACAGAATAACTATGGCTACACCTTC
CASSYGQNNYGYTF
>TRBV5-5|TRBJ2-3|-|-
TGTGCCAGCAACTCGGGGGGCCGCACAGATACGCAGTATTTT
CASNSGGRTDTQYF
>TRBV25-1|TRBJ1-4|-|-
TGTGCCAGCAGTCCCCTGGGTGGAGGGGTTGGTGAAAAACTGTTTTTT
CASSPLGGGVGEKLFF
>TRBV6-5|TRBJ2-1|TRBD1|-
TGTGCCAGCAGTTACGCGGGACAGGGAAACAATGAGCAGTTCTTC
CASSYAGQGNNEQFF
>TRBV5-1|TRBJ2-4|TRBD1|-
TGCGCCAGCAGTACAGGGGACATTCAGTACTTC
CASSTGDIQYF
>TRBV28|TRBJ1-6|-|few
TGTGCCAGCAGTTCGAACTCCTATAATTCCCCCCTCCACTTT
CASSSNSYNSPLHF
>TRBV7-2|TRBJ2-1|-|-
TGTGCCAGCAGCTTAAGCCACAATGAGCAGTTCTTC
CASSLSHNEQFF
>TRBV5-5|TRBJ2-5|-|-
TGTGCCAGCAGCCCGGAGGGCCGCACACAAGAGACCCAGTACTTC
CASSPEGRTQETQYF
>TRBV14|TRBJ1-2|-|-
TGTGCCAGCAGCCTTATAGGGGTCGACTATGGCTACACCTTC
CASSLIGVDYGYTF
>TRBV2|TRBJ1-2|-|-
TGTGCCGGGACTCCCGGGCCCCCGGACGGCTACACCTTC
CAGTPGPPDGYTF
>TRBV7-9|TRBJ2-4|-|-
TGTGCCAGCAGCTTAGGGTGGGGGCAGGCCAAAAACATTCAGTACTTC
CASSLGWGQAKNIQYF
>TRBV4-1|TRBJ2-7|TRBD1|once
TGCGCCAGCAGCCAGGAACCGGGACAGGGGAGGCACGAGCAGTACTTC
CASSQEPGQGRHEQYF
>TRBV7-2|TRBJ1-2|-|-
TGTGCCAGCAGCCCCAGTGGTGTCTATGGCTACACCTTC
CASSPSGVYGYTF
>TRBV19|TRBJ2-2|-|few
TGTGCCAGTAGTATAGGGTCGGGGAACACCGGGGAGCTGTTTTTT
CASSIGSGNTGELFF
>TRBV5-1|TRBJ2-2|TRBD1|-
TGCGCCAGCAGCGCCGGGACAGGGGGCTACACCGGGGAGCTGTTTTTT
CASSAGTGGYTGELFF
>TRBV30|TRBJ1-1|-|-
TGTGCCGTCTCACCCGTGGGCGTTGAAGCTTTCTTT
CAVSPVGVEAFF
>TRBV28|TRBJ2-1|-|-
TGTGCCAGCAGTTTAGTAGCGGAGCAGTCCTACAATGAGCAGTTCTTC
CASSLVAEQSYNEQFF
>TRBV29-1|TRBJ2-5|TRBD1|-
TGCAGCGTTGGGTGGCAGGGGGCCAAAGAGACCCAGTACTTC
CSVGWQGAKETQYF
>TRBV19|TRBJ2-6|-|-
TGTGCCAGTTGCTTCAGGGCTGGGGCCAACGTCCTGACTTTC
CASCFRAGANVLTF
>TRBV9|TRBJ1-6|-|-
TGTGCCAGCAGCGTAGACCCGGGGGGCAATTCCCCCCTCCACTTT
CASSVDPGGNSPLHF
>TRBV5-1|TRBJ1-2|TRBD1|few
TGCGCCAGCAGCTTGGGACAGGGGGCTTGGGGCTACACCTTC
CASSLGQGAWGYTF
>TRBV4-2|TRBJ2-5|-|-
TGTGCCAGCAGCCAAGTACTAGCAGAAGAGACCCAGTACTTC
CASSQVLAEETQYF
>TRBV10-3|TRBJ2-2|-|-
TGTGCCATCAGCCTTAGCGGCCCGAACACCGGGGAGCTGTTTTTT
CAISLSGPNTGELFF
>TRBV7-2|TRBJ2-3|-|-
TGTGCCAGCAGCTTACCAGCACTAAGAACAGATACGCAGTATTTT
CASSLPALRTDTQYF
>TRBV11-3|TRBJ2-7|-|-
TGTGCCAGCAGCAGTAGGGACTTTGGGGAGCAGTACTTC
CASSSRDFGEQYF
>TRBV4-1|TRBJ1-1|-|-
TGCGCCAGCAGCCAAGAACTCGTAAGGCGAGGGGGCACTGAAGCTTTCTTT
CASSQELVRRGGTEAFF
>TRBV7-3|TRBJ2-6|-|-
TGTGCCAGCAGCGCCGGACAGCCCGGGGCCAACGTCCTGACTTTC
CASSAGQPGANVLTF
>TRBV25-1|TRBJ1-6|TRBD1|-
TGTGCCAGCAGTGCCCTCTGGACAGGGGAAAATTCACCCCTCCACTTT
CASSALWTGENSPLHF